This T cell receptor (beta chain) came from a study of blood T cell repertoires in COVID-19. Whole-study context: The United States, Italy and Spain provided the acute and convalescent COVID-19 samples.

The CDR3 runs to 14 residues. V gave up 6 bases and J gave up 4 bases; unmatched junction bases: 7. CDR1 is MDHEN and CDR2 is SYDVKM in the germline V gene. Per the study methods: Nucleated cell number was recorded as an estimate derived from reference gene primer amplification. TCRdb's copy holds only in-frame clones and misses some; the assay was immunoSEQ multiplex PCR. V, J and clone size were drawn from that table, and D and trimming were deduced from the DNA. In the table there are about 180,000 clones, 80% to 90% of which are singletons. This receptor was obtained from a human donor with active or convalescent COVID-19. The donor label of this sample is uncertain. The V gene is TRBV28, the J gene TRBJ2-7, with 9 bases lining up with TRBD1. The sequenced sample was peripheral blood. CDR3 amino acids: CASRPTGGEYEQYF. DNA for the CDR3: TGTGCCAGCAGACCTACAGGGGGCGAATACGAGCAGTACTTC.